This T cell receptor beta chain emerged from a study of cytomegalovirus exposure and HLA in healthy donors. This clone came up a few times. Its antigen is still unknown. Though nominally healthy at sampling, donors likely had unrecorded immune exposures. In the PCR, 60 Vbeta and 13 Jbeta primers were used. Libraries were prepared by immunoSEQ multiplex PCR; TCRdb keeps only in-frame clonotypes and omits some of them. The sample carries under 150,000 clones, 65% to 80% recorded once. Findings of the study overall: The study had only CMV serostatus as immune exposure information.

This sequence was found in a human donor in good health. What was sequenced was PBMCs.

CDR3 DNA sequence: TGTGCCAGCAGTTTATGGCAGGGGGTGAGGTATCAGCCCCAGCATTTT. Translation gives CASSLWQGVRYQPQHF. The chain combines TRBV28 with TRBJ1-5, with 7 bases fitting TRBD1. Trimming at V came to 0 bases and at J to 5 bases, leaving 7 bases not matched to a gene. The CDR3 is 16 amino acids. The germline gives CDR1 MDHEN, CDR2 SYDVKM.